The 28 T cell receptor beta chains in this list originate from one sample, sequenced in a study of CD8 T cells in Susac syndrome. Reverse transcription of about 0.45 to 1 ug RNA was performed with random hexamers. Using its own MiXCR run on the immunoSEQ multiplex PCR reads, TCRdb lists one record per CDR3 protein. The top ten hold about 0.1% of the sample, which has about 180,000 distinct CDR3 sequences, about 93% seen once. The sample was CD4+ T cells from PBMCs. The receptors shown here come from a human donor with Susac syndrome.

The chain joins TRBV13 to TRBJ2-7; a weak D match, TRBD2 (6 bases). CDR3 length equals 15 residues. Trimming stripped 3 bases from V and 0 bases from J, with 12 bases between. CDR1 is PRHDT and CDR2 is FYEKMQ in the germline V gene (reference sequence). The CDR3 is CASSLRGWSSYEQYF. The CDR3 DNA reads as TGTGCCAGCAGCTTGCGGGGCTGGAGCTCCTACGAGCAGTACTTC.

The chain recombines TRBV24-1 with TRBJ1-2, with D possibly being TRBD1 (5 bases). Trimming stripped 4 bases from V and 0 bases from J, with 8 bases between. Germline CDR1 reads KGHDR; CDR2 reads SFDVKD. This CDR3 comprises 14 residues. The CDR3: CATSEDTTNYGYTF. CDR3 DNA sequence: TGTGCCACCAGTGAGGACACTACTAACTATGGCTACACCTTC.

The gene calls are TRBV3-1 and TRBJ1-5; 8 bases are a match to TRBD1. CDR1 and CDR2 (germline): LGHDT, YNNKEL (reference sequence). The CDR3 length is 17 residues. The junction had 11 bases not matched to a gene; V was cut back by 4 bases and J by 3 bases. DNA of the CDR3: TGTGCCAGCAGCCCCGGACAGGGTAGGGGGAACAATCAGCCCCAGCATTTT. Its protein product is CASSPGQGRGNNQPQHF.

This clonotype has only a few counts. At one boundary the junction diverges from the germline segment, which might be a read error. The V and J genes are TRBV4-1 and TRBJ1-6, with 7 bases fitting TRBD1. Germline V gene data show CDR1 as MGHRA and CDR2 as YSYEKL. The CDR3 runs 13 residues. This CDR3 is CASSQDRDSPLHF. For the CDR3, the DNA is TGTGCCAGCAGCCAAGACAGGGATTCACCCCTCCACTTT.

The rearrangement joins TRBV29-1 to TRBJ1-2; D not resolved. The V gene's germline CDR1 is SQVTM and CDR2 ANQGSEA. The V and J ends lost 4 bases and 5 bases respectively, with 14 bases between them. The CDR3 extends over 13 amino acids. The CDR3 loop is CSVALRDWYGYTF. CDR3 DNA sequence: TGCAGCGTTGCGTTGAGGGATTGGTATGGCTACACCTTC.

The CDR3 spells CASGPGHNNEQFF. CDR3 bases: TGTGCTAGTGGCCCTGGCCACAACAATGAGCAGTTCTTC. This sequence joins TRBV12-5 and TRBJ2-1, with D unresolved. The CDR3 extends over 13 amino acids. The germline V and J ends were trimmed by 6 bases and 5 bases, with 11 bases remaining between them. Germline V gene data show CDR1 as LGHNT and CDR2 as FRNRAP.

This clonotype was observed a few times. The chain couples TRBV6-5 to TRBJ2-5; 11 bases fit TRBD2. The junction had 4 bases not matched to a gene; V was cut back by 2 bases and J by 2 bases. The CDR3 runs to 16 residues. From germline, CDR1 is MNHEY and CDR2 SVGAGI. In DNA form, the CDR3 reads TGTGCCAGCAGTTACGGTAGGACTAGCGGGCAAGAGACCCAGTACTTC. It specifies CASSYGRTSGQETQYF.

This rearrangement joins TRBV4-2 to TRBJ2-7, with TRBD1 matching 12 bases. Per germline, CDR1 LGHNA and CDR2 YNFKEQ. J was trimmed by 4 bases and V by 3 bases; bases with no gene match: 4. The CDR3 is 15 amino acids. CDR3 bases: TGTGCCAGCAGCCATGGGGACAGGGGGCCGTACGAGCAGTACTTC. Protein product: CASSHGDRGPYEQYF.

In DNA, the CDR3 is TGTGCCAGCGCGGGAGCCTACAATGAGCAGTTCTTC. Translated: CASAGAYNEQFF. The chain employs TRBV2 and TRBJ2-1; 7 nucleotides agree with TRBD2. CDR3 size: 12 residues. The V gene end was trimmed by 8 bases and the J gene end by 2 bases; junction bases not matched to a gene: 0. Germline loops: CDR1 SNHLY, CDR2 FYNNEI.

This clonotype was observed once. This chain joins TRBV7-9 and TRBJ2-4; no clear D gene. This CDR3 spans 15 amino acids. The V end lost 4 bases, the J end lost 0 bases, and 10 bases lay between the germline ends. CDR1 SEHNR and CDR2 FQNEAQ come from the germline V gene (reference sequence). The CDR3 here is CASSSARIAKNIQYF. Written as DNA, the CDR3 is TGTGCCAGCAGCTCCGCCCGGATAGCCAAAAACATTCAGTACTTC.

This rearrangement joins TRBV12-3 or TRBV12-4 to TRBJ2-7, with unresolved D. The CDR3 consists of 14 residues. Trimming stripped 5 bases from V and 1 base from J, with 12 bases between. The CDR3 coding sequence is TGTGCCAGCAGTCACCGGCGGAAATCCTACGAGCAGTACTTC. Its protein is CASSHRRKSYEQYF.

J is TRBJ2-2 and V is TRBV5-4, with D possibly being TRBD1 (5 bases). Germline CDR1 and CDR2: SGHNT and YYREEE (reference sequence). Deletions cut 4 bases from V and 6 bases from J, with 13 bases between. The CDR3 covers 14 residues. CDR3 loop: CASSTSGFSGELFF. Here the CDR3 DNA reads TGTGCCAGCAGCACGTCAGGGTTTTCCGGGGAGCTGTTTTTT.

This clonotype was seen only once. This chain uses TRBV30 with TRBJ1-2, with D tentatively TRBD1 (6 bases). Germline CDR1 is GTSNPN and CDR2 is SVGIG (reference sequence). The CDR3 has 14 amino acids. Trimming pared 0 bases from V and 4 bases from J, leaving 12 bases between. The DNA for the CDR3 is TGTGCCTGGAGTGTCACCGACAGGATCTATGGCTACACCTTC. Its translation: CAWSVTDRIYGYTF.

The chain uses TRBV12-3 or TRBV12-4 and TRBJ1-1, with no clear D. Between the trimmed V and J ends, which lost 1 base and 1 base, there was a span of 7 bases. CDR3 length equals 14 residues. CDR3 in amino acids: CASSLGQENTEAFF. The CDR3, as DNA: TGTGCCAGCAGTTTAGGGCAGGAGAACACTGAAGCTTTCTTT.

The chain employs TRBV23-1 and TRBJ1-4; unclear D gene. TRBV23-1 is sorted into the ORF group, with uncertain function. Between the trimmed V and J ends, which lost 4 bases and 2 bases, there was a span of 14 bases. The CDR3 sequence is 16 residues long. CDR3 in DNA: TGCGCCAGCAGTCCACCGGCTGAAAGGACTAATGAAAAACTGTTTTTT. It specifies CASSPPAERTNEKLFF.

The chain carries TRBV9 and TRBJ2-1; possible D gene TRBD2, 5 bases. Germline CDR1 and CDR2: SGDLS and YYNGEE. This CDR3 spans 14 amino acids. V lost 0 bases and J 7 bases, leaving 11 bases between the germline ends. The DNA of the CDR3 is TGTGCCAGCAGCGTAGGCGGGTTGGGGAATGAGCAGTTCTTC. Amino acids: CASSVGGLGNEQFF.

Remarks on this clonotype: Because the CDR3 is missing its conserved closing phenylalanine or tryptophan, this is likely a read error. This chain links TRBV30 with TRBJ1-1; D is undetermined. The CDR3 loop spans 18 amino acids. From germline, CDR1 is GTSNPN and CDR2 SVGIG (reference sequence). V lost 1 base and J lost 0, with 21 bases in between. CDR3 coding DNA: TGTGCCTGGAGTGGGCTGGGCAGGCCGAGAACCATGAACACTGAAGCTTTCTCT. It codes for CAWSGLGRPRTMNTEAFS.

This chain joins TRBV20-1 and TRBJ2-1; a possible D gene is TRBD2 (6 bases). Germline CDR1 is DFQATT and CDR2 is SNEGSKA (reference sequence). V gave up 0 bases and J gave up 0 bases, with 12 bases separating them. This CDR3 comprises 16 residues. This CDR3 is CSARDPAGRSYNEQFF. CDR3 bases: TGCAGTGCTAGAGATCCCGCGGGACGCTCCTACAATGAGCAGTTCTTC.

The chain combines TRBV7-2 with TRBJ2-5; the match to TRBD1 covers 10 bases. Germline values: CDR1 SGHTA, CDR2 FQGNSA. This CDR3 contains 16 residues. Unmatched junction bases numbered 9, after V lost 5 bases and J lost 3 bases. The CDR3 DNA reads TGTGCCAGCAGCCGTTGGGACAGGGGCCCTAAAGAGACCCAGTACTTC. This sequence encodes CASSRWDRGPKETQYF. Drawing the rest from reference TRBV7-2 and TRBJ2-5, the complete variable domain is GAGVSQSPSNKVTEKGKDVELRCDPISGHTALYWYRQSLGQGLEFLIYFQGNSAPDKSGLPSDRFSAERTGGSVSTLTIQRTQQEDSAVYLCASSRWDRGPKETQYFGPGTRLLVL.

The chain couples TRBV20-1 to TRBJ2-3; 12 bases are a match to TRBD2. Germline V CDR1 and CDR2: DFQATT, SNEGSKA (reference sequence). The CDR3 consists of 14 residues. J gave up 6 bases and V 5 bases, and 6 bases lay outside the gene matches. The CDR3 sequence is CSASSGGAGDTQYF. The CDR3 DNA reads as TGCAGTGCTTCTAGCGGGGGGGCCGGGGATACGCAGTATTTT.

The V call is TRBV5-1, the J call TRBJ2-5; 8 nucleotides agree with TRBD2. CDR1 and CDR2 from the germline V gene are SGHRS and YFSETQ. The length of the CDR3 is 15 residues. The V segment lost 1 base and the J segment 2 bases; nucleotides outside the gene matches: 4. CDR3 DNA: TGCGCCAGCAGCTTGTCGGGGGGGGTTCAAGAGACCCAGTACTTC. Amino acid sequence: CASSLSGGVQETQYF.

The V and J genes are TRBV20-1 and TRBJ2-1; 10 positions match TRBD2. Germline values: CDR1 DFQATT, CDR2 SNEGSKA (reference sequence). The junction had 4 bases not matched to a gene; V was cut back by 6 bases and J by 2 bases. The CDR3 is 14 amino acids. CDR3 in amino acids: CSAKLAGTYNEQFF. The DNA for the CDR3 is TGCAGTGCCAAACTAGCGGGGACCTACAATGAGCAGTTCTTC.

CDR3 sequence (DNA): TGTGCCAGCAGCTTGGCGACAGGGGGCTTCTACGGCTACACCTTC. Residues: CASSLATGGFYGYTF. V is TRBV5-6 and J is TRBJ1-2, with 10 bases lining up with TRBD1. The trim removed 0 bases at V and 8 bases at J, leaving 7 bases unmatched. This CDR3 comprises 15 residues. Looked up from germline, CDR1 is SGHDT and CDR2 is YYEEEE.

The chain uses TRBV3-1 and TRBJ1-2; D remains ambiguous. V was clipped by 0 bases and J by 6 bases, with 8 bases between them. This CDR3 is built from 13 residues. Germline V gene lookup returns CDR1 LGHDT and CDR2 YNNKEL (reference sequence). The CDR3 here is CASSQEVGHGYTF. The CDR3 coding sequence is TGTGCCAGCAGCCAAGAAGTCGGGCATGGCTACACCTTC.

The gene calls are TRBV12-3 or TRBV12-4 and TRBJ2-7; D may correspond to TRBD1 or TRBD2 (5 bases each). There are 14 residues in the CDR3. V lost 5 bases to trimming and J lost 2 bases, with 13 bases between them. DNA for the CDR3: TGTGCCAGCAGTCCCCGGGACGGAGCCTACGAGCAGTACTTC. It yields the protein CASSPRDGAYEQYF.

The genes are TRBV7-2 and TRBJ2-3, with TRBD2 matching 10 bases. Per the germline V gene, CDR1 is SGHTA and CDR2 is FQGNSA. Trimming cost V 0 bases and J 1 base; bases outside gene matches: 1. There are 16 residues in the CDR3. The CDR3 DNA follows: TGTGCCAGCAGCTTAGCCGGGACTAGCGGCACAGATACGCAGTATTTT. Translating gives CASSLAGTSGTDTQYF. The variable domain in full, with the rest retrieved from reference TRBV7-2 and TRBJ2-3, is GAGVSQSPSNKVTEKGKDVELRCDPISGHTALYWYRQSLGQGLEFLIYFQGNSAPDKSGLPSDRFSAERTGGSVSTLTIQRTQQEDSAVYLCASSLAGTSGTDTQYFGPGTRLTVL.

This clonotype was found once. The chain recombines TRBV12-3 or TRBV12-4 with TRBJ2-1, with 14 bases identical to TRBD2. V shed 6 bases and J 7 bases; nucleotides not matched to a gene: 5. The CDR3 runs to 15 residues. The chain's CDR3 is CASRPGLAGDNEQFF. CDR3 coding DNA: TGTGCCAGCAGACCGGGACTAGCGGGGGATAATGAGCAGTTCTTC.

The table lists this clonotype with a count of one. In nucleotides, the CDR3 is TGTGCCAGCATCCCCGAGGGACAGCCATATAGCAATCAGCCCCAGCATTTT. Translating gives CASIPEGQPYSNQPQHF. The J gene is TRBJ1-5, the V gene TRBV12-3 or TRBV12-4; 7 nucleotides align to TRBD1. The CDR3 is 17 residues long. V lost 7 bases to trimming and J lost 0 bases; unmatched junction nucleotides: 12.